This T cell receptor beta chain is from a study of low-dose radiotherapy and immunotherapy resistance in tumors. As for the study in general: Aspirin 300 mg, taken orally and daily, was given to patients for four cycles from cycle 1 day 1.

This CDR3 is 16 amino acids long. The germline gives CDR1 SGHRS, CDR2 YFSETQ. V gave up 0 bases and J gave up 4 bases; unmatched junction bases: 5. With TRAV- and TRBV-specific primers, first-strand cDNA was made, covering the alpha and beta chains. TCRs were put through roughly 20 PCR cycles of amplification with Phusion. A constant-region primer and the V-primer adapter served as the primer pair. TCRdb used MiXCR to reprocess the reads, holding one entry per CDR3 protein. The table shows tens of thousands of distinct CDR3 sequences, with 15% to 20% occurring only once. Time point denoted: before trial treatment. Treatment combined nivolumab, ipilimumab, aspirin, low-dose cyclophosphamide and low-dose radiotherapy in a dose-escalation trial. The patients who were eligible all carried advanced solid tumors that lacked tumor-infiltrating lymphocytes, meaning the tumors were TIL-negative.

The chain joins TRBV5-1 to TRBJ1-4; 8 positions match TRBD1. Specimen: PBMCs, collected before treatment. The origin of this receptor is a male donor with prostate cancer. The CDR3 loop is CASSLATGGGNEKLFF. The DNA of the CDR3 is TGCGCCAGCAGCTTGGCAACAGGGGGAGGTAATGAAAAACTGTTTTTT.